This T cell receptor beta chain was profiled in a study of somatic mutations in cytotoxic T cells in rheumatoid arthritis (TCRdb year 2017). A note on the overall study: Before any treatment started and right after they were diagnosed, patients gave peripheral blood samples (about 27 ml EDTA). The study asked whether expanded CD8+ T-cell clones in newly diagnosed, untreated rheumatoid arthritis carry somatic mutations, and used TCRB deep sequencing to characterize clonality. For approximately 63 rheumatoid arthritis patients and 20 healthy controls, TCRB deep sequencing was carried out. Patient and control groups had essentially identical median ages. A FACSAria II or Sony SH800 was used to flow-sort some V beta antibody-stained T-cell populations at nearly 100% purity, and TCRB sequencing was also done on sorted V beta1+ cells. General findings and caveats noted by the study authors: There was no significant difference in CD8+ T-cell clonality between rheumatoid arthritis patients and age-matched healthy controls. Viral specificity could not be ruled out by absence from virus-specific databases, and the antigen targets of the expanded CD8+ clones remained unknown. CD8+ clonality increased with age in patients (Spearman r ≈ 0.5) but not in healthy controls. Several identical CD8+ TCRB sequences were found in both blood and synovial fluid, and in 8 of 65 patients the largest CD8+ clone exceeded 20% of CD8+ cells.

This clone was recorded only once. This receptor's antigen is unknown. No base qualities exist here, and no much larger clone lies one base off it. Sequencing of TCRB CDR3 was done on genomic DNA with the immunoSEQ assay. The authors processed their data as follows. Published virus-specific TCRB sequences were compared with patient CD8+ clones larger than 1%, and only a few matches were found. Analyses were restricted to productive TCRB rearrangements. Defining a clone by its unique TCRB CDR3 sequence, the study calculated clonality as a productive clonality index derived from Shannon entropy. To calculate repertoire overlap between two samples, the template counts of each clone were considered relative to each sample's total templates. V-gene usage from TCRB sequencing and V-gene usage measured by flow cytometry were correlated (Spearman r of about 0.56). What TCRdb holds here is the immuneACCESS table cut down to in-frame rearrangements. Part of the clones is not present; checked against another copy, under half of the missing clones reflect an unresolved V gene, and the others are unexplained. V, J and clone size derive from that table, while D and trimming were established from the DNA sequence. This sample comprises under 20,000 clones, 65% to 80% of them detected only once. The biggest ten clones account for 11% to 15% of the sample.

Positive magnetic bead selection on an AutoMACS was used to isolate CD4+ and CD8+ cells, with flow cytometry used to check purity. A TCR V beta antibody panel was used in flow cytometry to screen first for clonal expansions, which were then characterized by TCRB deep sequencing of sorted CD8+ fractions. Peripheral blood mononuclear cells were isolated by Ficoll-Paque PLUS density gradient separation. DNA from CD4-enriched, CD8-enriched or PBMC samples was extracted using Nucleospin Tissue or Tissue XS kits and then quantified on a Qubit 2.0 fluorometer. The receptor was isolated from an adult with rheumatoid arthritis. The sequenced sample was CD8+ T cells sorted from blood.

This receptor has the CDR3 CASSYSGDRGYEQYF. DNA sequence: TGTGCCAGCAGTTACTCGGGGGACAGGGGCTACGAGCAGTACTTC. In this chain, TRBV6-6 is recombined with TRBJ2-7, and TRBD1 aligns with 10 junction nucleotides. From the cysteine through the phenylalanine, the CDR3 covers 15 amino acids. The CDR3 DNA has 45 bases and is translated from base 1. The germline V gene encodes CDR1 MNHNY and CDR2 SVGAGI (reference sequence). Here V drops 0 bases and J drops 3 bases, and the junction holds 2 bases not matched to any gene.